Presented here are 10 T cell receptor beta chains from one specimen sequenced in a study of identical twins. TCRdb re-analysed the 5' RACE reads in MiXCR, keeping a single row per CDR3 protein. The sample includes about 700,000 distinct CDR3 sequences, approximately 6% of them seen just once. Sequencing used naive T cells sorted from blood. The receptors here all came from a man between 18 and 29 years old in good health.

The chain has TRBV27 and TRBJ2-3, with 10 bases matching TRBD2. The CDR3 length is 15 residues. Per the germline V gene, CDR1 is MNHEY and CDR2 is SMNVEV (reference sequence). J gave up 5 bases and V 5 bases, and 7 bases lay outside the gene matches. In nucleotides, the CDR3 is TGTGCCAGCAGTCCGAAGCGGGAGGGCCAAGATACGCAGTATTTT. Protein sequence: CASSPKREGQDTQYF.

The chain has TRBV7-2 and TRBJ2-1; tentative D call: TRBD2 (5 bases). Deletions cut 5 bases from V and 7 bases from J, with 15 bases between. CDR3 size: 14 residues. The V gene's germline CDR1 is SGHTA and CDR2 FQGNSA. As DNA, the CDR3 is TGTGCCAGCAGCAAACAGCCGAGGGAGAATGAGCAGTTCTTC. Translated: CASSKQPRENEQFF.

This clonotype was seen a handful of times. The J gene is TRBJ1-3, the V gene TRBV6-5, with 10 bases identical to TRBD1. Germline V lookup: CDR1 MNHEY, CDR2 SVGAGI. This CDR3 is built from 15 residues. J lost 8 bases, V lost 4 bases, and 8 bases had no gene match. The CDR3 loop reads CASSSPGQGLYTIYF. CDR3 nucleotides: TGTGCCAGCAGTTCGCCGGGACAGGGGCTATACACCATATATTTT.

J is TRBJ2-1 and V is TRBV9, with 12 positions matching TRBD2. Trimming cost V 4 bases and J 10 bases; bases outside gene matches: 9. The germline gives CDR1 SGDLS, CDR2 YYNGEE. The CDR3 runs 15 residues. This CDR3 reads CASSTGTSGFKEQFF. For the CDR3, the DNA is TGTGCCAGCAGCACCGGGACTAGCGGGTTCAAGGAGCAGTTCTTC.

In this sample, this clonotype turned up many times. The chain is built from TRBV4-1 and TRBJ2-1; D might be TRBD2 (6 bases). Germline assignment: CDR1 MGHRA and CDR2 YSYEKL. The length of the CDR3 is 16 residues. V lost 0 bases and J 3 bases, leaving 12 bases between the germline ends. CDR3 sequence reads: CASSQETASVYNEQFF. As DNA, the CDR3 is TGCGCCAGCAGCCAAGAAACGGCTAGCGTCTACAATGAGCAGTTCTTC.

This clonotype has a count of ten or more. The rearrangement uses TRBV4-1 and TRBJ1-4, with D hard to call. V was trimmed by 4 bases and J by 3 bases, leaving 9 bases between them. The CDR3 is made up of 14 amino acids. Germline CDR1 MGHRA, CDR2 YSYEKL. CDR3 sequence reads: CASSPSASNEKLFF. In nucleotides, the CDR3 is TGCGCCAGCAGCCCCTCAGCGTCTAATGAAAAACTGTTTTTT.

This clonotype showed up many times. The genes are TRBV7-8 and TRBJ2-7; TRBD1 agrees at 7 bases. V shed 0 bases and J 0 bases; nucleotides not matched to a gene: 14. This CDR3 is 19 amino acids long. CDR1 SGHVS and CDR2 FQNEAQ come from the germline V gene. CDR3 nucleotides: TGTGCCAGCAGCTTAGCGCGTACGGCTCTGGGACAGAGCTCCTACGAGCAGTACTTC. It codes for CASSLARTALGQSSYEQYF.

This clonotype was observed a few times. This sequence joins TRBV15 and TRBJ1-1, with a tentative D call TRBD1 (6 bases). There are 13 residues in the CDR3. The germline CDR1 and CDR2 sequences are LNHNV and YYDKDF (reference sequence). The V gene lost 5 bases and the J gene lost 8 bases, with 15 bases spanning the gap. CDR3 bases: TGTGCCACCAGCGCCCGACAGGCGGGGGAAGCTTTCTTT. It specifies CATSARQAGEAFF.

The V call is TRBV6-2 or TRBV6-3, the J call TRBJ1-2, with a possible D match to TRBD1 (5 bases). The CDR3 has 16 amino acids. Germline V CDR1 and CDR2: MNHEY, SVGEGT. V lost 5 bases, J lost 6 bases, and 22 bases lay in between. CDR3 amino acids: CASSDTRPGRLHGYTF. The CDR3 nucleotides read TGTGCCAGCAGTGATACCCGACCGGGACGTCTCCATGGCTACACCTTC.

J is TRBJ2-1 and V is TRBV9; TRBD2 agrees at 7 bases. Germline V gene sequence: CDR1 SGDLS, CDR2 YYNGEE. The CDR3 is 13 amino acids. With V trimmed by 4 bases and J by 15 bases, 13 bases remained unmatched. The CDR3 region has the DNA TGTGCCAGCAGCCCTCATAACATGGGGGAGGGGTTCTTC. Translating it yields CASSPHNMGEGFF.